A single sample gave rise to the 28 T cell receptor beta chains below, sequenced in a study of cytomegalovirus exposure and HLA in healthy donors. The PCR used 60 Vbeta and 13 Jbeta primers. TCRdb's copy holds only in-frame clones and misses some; the assay was immunoSEQ multiplex PCR. The sample yields around 130,000 clones, about four fifths seen once. The sample comprised PBMCs. Source of these receptors: a man aged 25 to 40 in good health and CMV-seronegative.

This clone has just a few counts. V is TRBV28 and J is TRBJ2-5; 12 nucleotides match TRBD2. With 3 bases clipped from V and 5 bases from J, the junction kept 7 bases outside the gene matches. Germline V gene sequence: CDR1 MDHEN, CDR2 SYDVKM. This CDR3 contains 16 residues. The CDR3 protein is CASSFRTSGTEETQYF. The CDR3 nucleotides read TGTGCCAGCAGTTTTCGGACTAGCGGGACCGAGGAGACCCAGTACTTC. The full variable domain, completed using reference TRBV28 and TRBJ2-5, is DVKVTQSSRYLVKRTGEKVFLECVQDMDHENMFWYRQDPGLGLRLIYFSYDVKMKEKGDIPEGYSVSREKKERFSLILESASTNQTSMYLCASSFRTSGTEETQYFGPGTRLLVL.

About this clone itself: With a much larger clone just one base away, this may be a read error. The genes are TRBV7-9 and TRBJ2-3; D remains ambiguous. Germline loops: CDR1 SEHNR, CDR2 FQNEAQ (reference sequence). V was trimmed by 3 bases and J by 4 bases, leaving 5 bases between them. This CDR3 region has 12 residues. CDR3 in amino acids: CASSLYPDTQYF. CDR3 in DNA: TGTGCCAGCAGCTTGTATCCAGATACGCAGTATTTT.

This chain uses TRBV5-1 with TRBJ1-1; TRBD1 agrees at 9 bases. V was clipped by 7 bases and J by 7 bases; unmatched bases: 2. The CDR3 is 11 amino acids. Germline CDR1 and CDR2: SGHRS and YFSETQ. The DNA of the CDR3 is TGCGCCAGCCAGACAGGGGGTGAAGCTTTCTTT. This sequence encodes CASQTGGEAFF.

The table lists this clone with a few counts. The rearrangement uses TRBV4-2 and TRBJ2-3; 12 bases match TRBD2. The V and J ends lost 7 bases and 5 bases, in that order; junction bases with no gene match: 13. The CDR3 contains 17 residues. Per the germline V gene, CDR1 is LGHNA and CDR2 is YNFKEQ. The DNA of the CDR3 is TGTGCCAGCACCTATGGTCTAGCGGGGGGGCAAGGAGATACGCAGTATTTT. As protein: CASTYGLAGGQGDTQYF.

The V and J genes are TRBV7-9 and TRBJ1-1; D is unclear. This CDR3 is built from 14 residues. In germline, CDR1 is SEHNR, CDR2 FQNEAQ (reference sequence). Trimming took off 5 bases at V and 1 base at J, with 11 bases between the two ends. The CDR3 spells CASSPVRENTEAFF. CDR3 sequence (DNA): TGTGCCAGCAGCCCCGTCCGGGAGAACACTGAAGCTTTCTTT. The complete variable domain, with remaining parts taken from reference TRBV7-9 and TRBJ1-1, reads DTGVSQNPRHKITKRGQNVTFRCDPISEHNRLYWYRQTLGQGPEFLTYFQNEAQLEKSRLLSDRFSAERPKGSFSTLEIQRTEQGDSAMYLCASSPVRENTEAFFGQGTRLTVV.

J is TRBJ2-3 and V is TRBV9; 8 bases are shared with TRBD2. Germline V lookup: CDR1 SGDLS, CDR2 YYNGEE. The CDR3 has 14 residues. With 4 bases clipped from V and 2 bases from J, the junction kept 3 bases outside the gene matches. The CDR3 sequence is CASSKAGDTDTQYF. CDR3 bases: TGTGCCAGCAGCAAAGCGGGGGACACAGATACGCAGTATTTT.

This chain uses TRBV28 with TRBJ2-7; TRBD1 matches at 7 bases. The germline V gene has CDR1 MDHEN and CDR2 SYDVKM. The CDR3 totals 14 residues. The J segment lost 5 bases and the V segment lost 7 bases, leaving 11 bases of the junction unmatched. The CDR3 region has the DNA TGTGCCAGCACGGCCCTACAGGGGCACAACGAGCAGTACTTC. The encoded protein is CASTALQGHNEQYF.

This clone was detected a few times. CDR3 region: CASSMTDRKNQPQHF. Written as DNA, the CDR3 is TGTGCCAGCAGCATGACGGACAGAAAAAATCAGCCCCAGCATTTT. This chain links TRBV11-2 with TRBJ1-5; D might be TRBD1 (6 bases). The CDR3 spans 15 residues. The germline CDR1 and CDR2 sequences are SGHAT and FQNNGV. With 5 bases removed from V and 4 bases from J, the gap between germline ends came to 15 bases.

This clone appeared a single time. The rearrangement uses TRBV27 and TRBJ1-4; 7 positions agree with TRBD1. CDR3 length: 15 residues. The V segment lost 5 bases and the J segment 7 bases; nucleotides outside the gene matches: 10. Looked up from germline, CDR1 is MNHEY and CDR2 is SMNVEV (reference sequence). The CDR3, as DNA: TGTGCCAGCAGTATCCGACAGGGCGTCGGTGAAAAACTGTTTTTT. As protein: CASSIRQGVGEKLFF.

This chain joins TRBV9 and TRBJ2-5; 7 bases align to TRBD2. Germline V gene lookup returns CDR1 SGDLS and CDR2 YYNGEE. Trimming took 2 bases from V and 4 from J; bases not matched to a gene: 5. The CDR3 length is 14 residues. The DNA of the CDR3 is TGTGCCAGCAGCGTCACGGGCGGGGGAGAGACCCAGTACTTC. Amino acid sequence: CASSVTGGGETQYF.

This chain uses TRBV28 with TRBJ1-2, with D perhaps matching TRBD1 (5 bases). V was shortened by 2 bases and J by 4 bases, with 20 bases between the two germline ends. This CDR3 comprises 17 residues. Germline V gives CDR1 MDHEN, CDR2 SYDVKM. This CDR3 reads CASSLSGALLMGYGYTF. CDR3 DNA: TGTGCCAGCAGTTTAAGCGGGGCGCTATTAATGGGCTATGGCTACACCTTC.

The chain is built from TRBV7-8 and TRBJ1-4; D remains unclear. The CDR3 sequence is 13 residues long. Trimming removed 3 bases from V and 5 bases from J, with 7 bases in between. CDR1 SGHVS and CDR2 FQNEAQ come from the germline V gene. CDR3 DNA: TGTGCCAGCAGCTTTTGGCAGAATGAAAAACTGTTTTTT. As protein: CASSFWQNEKLFF.

The genes are TRBV6-5 and TRBJ2-3, with a weak D call TRBD2 (6 bases). In germline, CDR1 is MNHEY, CDR2 SVGAGI. Trimming pared 6 bases from V and 2 bases from J, leaving 9 bases between. This CDR3 spans 13 amino acids. The CDR3 DNA reads as TGTGCCAGCAGGTGGGACTTCACAGATACGCAGTATTTT. Protein: CASRWDFTDTQYF.

Only one count was recorded for this clone. The chain recombines TRBV4-3 with TRBJ2-7; 7 bases line up with TRBD1. The ends lost 0 bases at V and 2 bases at J; junction bases unmatched: 7. CDR1 is LGHNA, CDR2 YSLEER, per germline. The CDR3 totals 16 residues. The CDR3 loop is CASSQELGTGAYEQYF. CDR3 nucleotides: TGCGCCAGCAGCCAAGAACTGGGAACAGGGGCCTACGAGCAGTACTTC.

This clone was seen a few times. The V call is TRBV13, the J call TRBJ1-6, with 7 positions matching TRBD1. Germline CDR1 and CDR2: PRHDT and FYEKMQ (reference sequence). The CDR3 loop spans 15 amino acids. The V segment lost 5 bases and the J segment 9 bases; nucleotides outside the gene matches: 10. The CDR3, as DNA: TGTGCCAGCAGCGCCCGACAGGGATCTAGTTCACCCCTCCACTTT. Protein sequence: CASSARQGSSSPLHF. Full variable domain (outside the CDR3, taken from reference TRBV13 and TRBJ1-6): AAGVIQSPRHLIKEKRETATLKCYPIPRHDTVYWYQQGPGQDPQFLISFYEKMQSDKGSIPDRFSAQQFSDYHSELNMSSLELGDSALYFCASSARQGSSSPLHFGNGTRLTVT.

This sequence joins TRBV4-3 and TRBJ1-5, with D perhaps TRBD1 (6 bases). The length of the CDR3 is 15 residues. V was shortened by 0 bases and J by 5 bases, with 11 bases between the two germline ends. Per the germline V gene, CDR1 is LGHNA and CDR2 is YSLEER. CDR3 bases: TGCGCCAGCAGCCAAGATGGGACACCATATCAGCCCCAGCATTTT. Translation gives CASSQDGTPYQPQHF.

CDR3 sequence (DNA): TGTGCCAGCAGCTTGGCTCCCAATCAGCCCCAGCATTTT. It codes for CASSLAPNQPQHF. This rearrangement joins TRBV5-4 to TRBJ1-5; unclear D gene. The germline CDR1 and CDR2 sequences are SGHNT and YYREEE (reference sequence). The V gene lost 0 bases and the J gene lost 3 bases, with 4 bases spanning the gap. This CDR3 comprises 13 residues.

This sequence joins TRBV28 and TRBJ1-1; 11 nucleotides agree with TRBD1. The CDR3 spans 14 residues. J gave up 2 bases and V 5 bases, and 1 base lay outside the gene matches. Germline CDR1 is MDHEN and CDR2 is SYDVKM. The CDR3 here is CASSGTGGNTEAFF. The CDR3 DNA reads TGTGCCAGCAGTGGGACAGGGGGAAACACTGAAGCTTTCTTT.

This clone was counted between two and nine times. The chain employs TRBV2 and TRBJ1-1; D is possibly TRBD1 (5 bases). Trimming took 5 bases from V and 4 from J, leaving 17 bases between them. CDR1 SNHLY and CDR2 FYNNEI come from the germline V gene. The CDR3 consists of 15 residues. As DNA, the CDR3 is TGTGCCAGCAGTACTATAGCGGGGGGAAGCACTGAAGCTTTCTTT. It specifies CASSTIAGGSTEAFF.

The V gene is TRBV28, the J gene TRBJ2-1; D is perhaps TRBD1 (5 bases). The germline CDR1 and CDR2 sequences are MDHEN and SYDVKM. The germline V and J ends were trimmed by 6 bases and 4 bases, with 10 bases remaining between them. The CDR3 covers 13 residues. In DNA form, the CDR3 reads TGTGCCAGCAGGCCCCCAGGGTACAATGAGCAGTTCTTC. Amino acids: CASRPPGYNEQFF.

This rearrangement joins TRBV7-9 to TRBJ2-2; weak D call: TRBD1 (6 bases). The V end was cut by 5 bases, the J end by 3 bases, with 13 bases between. The V gene's germline CDR1 is SEHNR and CDR2 FQNEAQ (reference sequence). This CDR3 spans 15 amino acids. CDR3 nucleotide sequence: TGTGCCAGCAGCCTTGGACAGCTGTACACCGGGGAGCTGTTTTTT. This encodes CASSLGQLYTGELFF.

The rearrangement links TRBV5-1 to TRBJ2-7; 9 bases are a match to TRBD1. With 0 bases clipped from V and 0 bases from J, the junction kept 4 bases outside the gene matches. Per the germline V gene, CDR1 is SGHRS and CDR2 is YFSETQ. The CDR3 extends over 16 amino acids. In DNA, the CDR3 is TGCGCCAGCAGCTTGGTGGTGACAGGGGGCTCCTACGAGCAGTACTTC. It yields the protein CASSLVVTGGSYEQYF.

The V and J genes are TRBV7-9 and TRBJ1-1; TRBD1 is a possible D gene (6 bases). V was shortened by 5 bases and J by 11 bases, with 30 bases between the two germline ends. The CDR3 runs to 17 residues. CDR1 is SEHNR, CDR2 FQNEAQ, per germline (reference sequence). In DNA form, the CDR3 reads TGTGCCAGCAGCCTAGGATGGAAGACAGGAAGCCCCAATGTGGCTTTCTTT. Translation: CASSLGWKTGSPNVAFF.

This chain joins TRBV5-1 and TRBJ2-6; TRBD1 matches at 10 bases. The CDR3 covers 17 residues. The ends lost 4 bases at V and 3 bases at J; junction bases unmatched: 7. Germline-derived CDR1 and CDR2 are SGHRS and YFSETQ. The CDR3: CASSPQGQGSGANVLTF. CDR3 DNA: TGCGCCAGCAGCCCGCAGGGACAGGGGAGTGGGGCCAACGTCCTGACTTTC.

CDR3 in amino acids: CASSRDIFDQETQYF. In DNA form, the CDR3 reads TGTGCCAGCAGCAGGGACATCTTCGACCAAGAGACCCAGTACTTC. V is TRBV2 and J is TRBJ2-5, with D perhaps matching TRBD1 (6 bases). Germline CDR1 is SNHLY and CDR2 is FYNNEI. V was shortened by 6 bases and J by 0 bases, with 14 bases between the two germline ends. The CDR3 runs to 15 residues.

This clone has just a few counts. The chain employs TRBV11-3 and TRBJ2-5; 7 nucleotides agree with TRBD2. CDR3 length equals 18 residues. Germline V gene lookup returns CDR1 SGHNT and CDR2 YENEEA. J lost 3 bases, V lost 4 bases, and 17 bases had no gene match. CDR3 protein: CASSSRGGWGGVEETQYF. The DNA for the CDR3 is TGTGCCAGCAGCTCCAGAGGAGGATGGGGAGGGGTGGAAGAGACCCAGTACTTC.

This clone has a handful of counts. The CDR3 DNA is TGTGCCAGCAGTGGAAGAGACACGAACACCGGGGAGCTGTTTTTT. It specifies CASSGRDTNTGELFF. This rearrangement joins TRBV25-1 to TRBJ2-2; D is undetermined. This CDR3 is 15 amino acids long. V shed 4 bases and J shed 0 bases, with 9 bases lying between them. Germline V gene sequence: CDR1 MGHDK, CDR2 SYGVNS.

CDR3 bases: TGTGCCAGTAACCCCCTAGCGGGAGGCACCGGGGAGCTGTTTTTT. Translation: CASNPLAGGTGELFF. This chain connects TRBV19 to TRBJ2-2, with TRBD2 matching over 11 bases. The CDR3 is made up of 15 amino acids. Per the germline V gene, CDR1 is LNHDA and CDR2 is SQIVND (reference sequence). V was pared by 7 bases and J by 4 bases, with 5 bases of the junction left unmatched.